These 27 T cell receptor beta chains were sequenced from one sample in a study of blood T cell repertoires in COVID-19. Method: immunoSEQ multiplex PCR; TCRdb's copy keeps in-frame clones and lacks some. Among 210,000 or so clones listed, about four fifths were seen once. The sequenced material came from peripheral blood. All receptors derive from a woman older than 75 with COVID-19, enrolled during active disease.

To note about this clone: Other nucleotide sequences in the sample specify the same CDR3. CDR3 amino acids: CASSQESFGDTQYF. The CDR3 DNA follows: TGTGCCAGCAGCCAAGAGAGTTTCGGGGATACGCAGTATTTT. The J gene is TRBJ2-3, the V gene TRBV4-2; D is unresolved. The CDR3 is 14 amino acids. Per the germline V gene, CDR1 is LGHNA and CDR2 is YNFKEQ. V lost 0 bases and J 6 bases, leaving 10 bases between the germline ends.

The gene calls are TRBV19 and TRBJ1-5, with 9 bases aligning to TRBD1. V shed 5 bases, J shed 7 bases, and the junction held 9 bases outside the gene matches. The germline V gene has CDR1 LNHDA and CDR2 SQIVND (reference sequence). This CDR3 comprises 15 residues. CDR3 sequence: CASSSPGTGNQPQHF. Written as DNA, the CDR3 is TGTGCCAGTAGTTCTCCCGGGACAGGGAACCAGCCCCAGCATTTT.

The chain recombines TRBV6-6 with TRBJ2-7; a possible D gene is TRBD1 (5 bases). Germline CDR1 reads MNHNY; CDR2 reads SVGAGI (reference sequence). The CDR3 has 13 residues. The ends were cut back, 4 bases at V and 2 bases at J, with 9 bases in the middle. CDR3 sequence reads: CASSFTGTYEQYF. Written as DNA, the CDR3 is TGTGCCAGCAGTTTTACAGGTACCTACGAGCAGTACTTC.

V gene TRBV19 combines with J gene TRBJ1-5, with 9 bases that match TRBD1. Germline V gene data show CDR1 as LNHDA and CDR2 as SQIVND (reference sequence). The V gene end was trimmed by 4 bases and the J gene end by 0 bases; junction bases not matched to a gene: 10. The CDR3 runs to 18 residues. This CDR3 reads CASSNTGGLVNSNQPQHF. For the CDR3, the DNA is TGTGCCAGTAGTAACACAGGGGGCTTGGTAAATAGCAATCAGCCCCAGCATTTT.

For this clone: The junction departs from germline at one end; a sequencing error may be responsible. The V gene is TRBV7-7, the J gene TRBJ2-2, with TRBD1 as a possible D gene (6 bases). Germline-derived CDR1 and CDR2 are SSHAT and FNYEAQ (reference sequence). The CDR3 has 15 residues. The CDR3 here is CASSLLTGSSGELFF. The CDR3 DNA sequence: TGTGCTAGCAGCTTACTCACAGGGTCTTCCGGGGAGCTGTTTTTT. Variable domain in full (rest from reference TRBV7-7 and TRBJ2-2): GAGVSQSPRYKVTKRGQDVTLRCDPISSHATLYWYQQALGQGPEFLTYFNYEAQPDKSGLPSDRFSAERPEGSISTLTIQRTEQRDSAMYRCASSLLTGSSGELFFGEGSRLTVL.

The V gene is TRBV19, the J gene TRBJ1-1, with 7 bases matching TRBD1. J lost 11 bases, V lost 5 bases, and 8 bases had no gene match. CDR3 length equals 12 residues. Germline-derived CDR1 and CDR2 are LNHDA and SQIVND (reference sequence). The CDR3 reads CASSWETGRAFF. The DNA for the CDR3 is TGTGCCAGTAGTTGGGAGACAGGGCGGGCTTTCTTT. The full variable domain, with the rest looked up from reference TRBV19 and TRBJ1-1, is DGGITQSPKYLFRKEGQNVTLSCEQNLNHDAMYWYRQDPGQGLRLIYYSQIVNDFQKGDIAEGYSVSREKKESFPLTVTSAQKNPTAFYLCASSWETGRAFFGQGTRLTVV.

This clone occurred many times. The chain carries TRBV11-2 and TRBJ1-2; no firm D call. V gave up 5 bases and J gave up 4 bases, with 14 bases separating them. The CDR3 covers 14 residues. Per the germline V gene, CDR1 is SGHAT and CDR2 is FQNNGV. The CDR3 here is CASSRFTGSYGYTF. The CDR3 DNA reads TGTGCCAGCAGCCGTTTCACGGGGTCCTATGGCTACACCTTC.

The gene calls are TRBV25-1 and TRBJ2-5, with 7 bases fitting TRBD1. With V trimmed by 6 bases and J by 5 bases, 3 bases remained unmatched. This CDR3 spans 12 amino acids. Per germline, CDR1 MGHDK and CDR2 SYGVNS. The CDR3 DNA follows: TGTGCCAGCAGGGGACAGAAGGAGACCCAGTACTTC. As protein: CASRGQKETQYF.

The chain joins TRBV5-1 to TRBJ1-6; D uncertain. CDR1 is SGHRS and CDR2 is YFSETQ in the germline V gene. This CDR3 region has 15 residues. V gave up 3 bases and J gave up 6 bases, with 13 bases separating them. For the CDR3, the DNA is TGCGCCAGCAGCTCTTCGGGAAGCGGTAATTCACCCCTCCACTTT. Translation: CASSSSGSGNSPLHF.

Of note for this clone: Other DNA sequences of this sample code for an identical CDR3. The V gene is TRBV9, the J gene TRBJ1-1; D remains ambiguous. Germline CDR1 is SGDLS and CDR2 is YYNGEE. There are 13 residues in the CDR3. Trimming cost V 0 bases and J 4 bases, with 7 bases left between them. The DNA for the CDR3 is TGTGCCAGCAGCGTAGGGTCGGGCACTGAAGCTTTCTTT. It specifies CASSVGSGTEAFF.

The chain links TRBV5-1 to TRBJ1-1; tentative D call: TRBD1 (5 bases). V was trimmed by 5 bases and J by 4 bases, leaving 12 bases between them. Germline CDR1 SGHRS, CDR2 YFSETQ. The CDR3 covers 13 residues. CDR3 region: CASSYGGGTEAFF. CDR3 coding DNA: TGCGCCAGCAGTTACGGGGGAGGCACTGAAGCTTTCTTT.

The chain couples TRBV5-1 to TRBJ1-4; 7 positions agree with TRBD1. CDR1 is SGHRS and CDR2 is YFSETQ in the germline V gene. V lost 3 bases, J lost 1 base, and 3 bases stayed unmatched. The CDR3 totals 15 residues. CDR3 in amino acids: CASSSGGRTNEKLFF. Here the CDR3 DNA reads TGCGCCAGCAGCTCAGGGGGTAGAACTAATGAAAAACTGTTTTTT.

The chain has TRBV7-8 and TRBJ2-7, with TRBD1 matching over 7 bases. J lost 4 bases, V lost 8 bases, and 11 bases had no gene match. The CDR3 runs 14 residues. Germline assignment: CDR1 SGHVS and CDR2 FQNEAQ. The CDR3 DNA reads as TGTGCCAGCGGGCCAGGGGGATGGGCGTACGAGCAGTACTTC. It translates to CASGPGGWAYEQYF.

This chain connects TRBV9 to TRBJ2-3; the D gene is possibly TRBD2 (7 bases). This CDR3 has 16 amino acids. Trimming cost V 4 bases and J 8 bases, with 23 bases left between them. The germline CDR1 and CDR2 sequences are SGDLS and YYNGEE. CDR3 amino acids: CASSRGEGGLPGTQYF. The DNA of the CDR3 is TGTGCCAGCAGCAGGGGGGAGGGAGGCCTTCCGGGTACGCAGTATTTT.

Only one count was recorded for this clone. The rearrangement uses TRBV7-9 and TRBJ2-7; perhaps TRBD1 as D (5 bases). CDR3 length equals 13 residues. Trimming removed 1 base at V and 7 bases at J, with 11 bases between. The V gene's germline CDR1 is SEHNR and CDR2 FQNEAQ (reference sequence). CDR3 amino acids: CASSLVAGMEQYF. The CDR3, as DNA: TGTGCCAGCAGCTTAGTTGCAGGGATGGAGCAGTACTTC.

The chain is built from TRBV5-1 and TRBJ2-7; TRBD2 matches at 9 bases. Germline V lookup: CDR1 SGHRS, CDR2 YFSETQ. V lost 1 base to trimming and J lost 4 bases; unmatched junction nucleotides: 9. The CDR3 runs 16 residues. The CDR3 loop reads CASSLPAAGGSYEQYF. CDR3 DNA: TGCGCCAGCAGCTTGCCGGCAGCGGGGGGATCGTACGAGCAGTACTTC.

This clone was observed a few times. The chain has TRBV19 and TRBJ1-2; D may be TRBD1 (6 bases). Between the trimmed V and J ends, which lost 5 bases and 4 bases, there was a span of 8 bases. The CDR3 length is 12 residues. Germline-derived CDR1 and CDR2 are LNHDA and SQIVND (reference sequence). The CDR3 reads CASSDRSYGYTF. The CDR3 DNA is TGTGCCAGTAGTGACAGGAGCTATGGCTACACCTTC.

This chain connects TRBV2 to TRBJ1-3; D unclear. V lost 8 bases, J lost 1 base, and 6 bases lay in between. The CDR3 runs to 12 residues. Looked up from germline, CDR1 is SNHLY and CDR2 is FYNNEI. The CDR3 loop reads CASASSGNTIYF. The CDR3, as DNA: TGTGCCAGCGCGTCTTCTGGAAACACCATATATTTT.

The chain employs TRBV4-2 and TRBJ2-1; D is unclear. Trimming left V 6 bases short and J 4 bases short, with 10 bases between. The CDR3 extends over 13 amino acids. CDR1 and CDR2 (germline): LGHNA, YNFKEQ. The CDR3 DNA reads as TGTGCCAGCAGACCCGACTGGTACAATGAGCAGTTCTTC. This encodes CASRPDWYNEQFF.

The CDR3, as DNA: TGTGCCAGCAGCTCAGACAGAGTAAACACCATATATTTT. Residues: CASSSDRVNTIYF. This chain uses TRBV7-2 with TRBJ1-3, with D perhaps matching TRBD1 (5 bases). CDR1 SGHTA and CDR2 FQGNSA come from the germline V gene. The CDR3 is 13 residues long. The germline V and J ends were trimmed by 4 bases and 6 bases, with 10 bases remaining between them.

This clone was counted once. The V call is TRBV5-1, the J call TRBJ2-7; TRBD2 aligns across 7 bases. The ends lost 2 bases at V and 4 bases at J; junction bases unmatched: 6. This CDR3 comprises 14 residues. Germline CDR1 reads SGHRS; CDR2 reads YFSETQ. CDR3 sequence: CASSFKRESYEQYF. CDR3 DNA sequence: TGCGCCAGCAGCTTCAAGCGGGAATCATACGAGCAGTACTTC.

The chain couples TRBV5-5 to TRBJ1-2; D is undetermined. CDR1 is SGHKS and CDR2 is YYEKEE in the germline V gene (reference sequence). Trimming stripped 0 bases from V and 2 bases from J, with 14 bases between. The CDR3 has 16 amino acids. DNA for the CDR3: TGTGCCAGCAGCTTGGATATTGTCCGAGTAAACTATGGCTACACCTTC. As protein: CASSLDIVRVNYGYTF.

The count of this clone is one. The chain's CDR3 is CASSWDNSGAFF. The CDR3 DNA sequence: TGTGCCAGCAGCTGGGACAATTCTGGAGCTTTCTTT. This chain connects TRBV5-6 to TRBJ1-1, with D possibly being TRBD1 (6 bases). The CDR3 runs 12 residues. V gave up 3 bases and J gave up 10 bases, with 13 bases separating them. The germline CDR1 and CDR2 sequences are SGHDT and YYEEEE.

The chain joins TRBV12-5 to TRBJ1-1, with D possibly TRBD1 on 5 matching bases. Trimming removed 3 bases from V and 3 bases from J, with 8 bases in between. The germline V gene has CDR1 LGHNT and CDR2 FRNRAP. This CDR3 region has 13 residues. The CDR3 nucleotides read TGTGCTAGTGGTTTTGGGGGGGACACTGAAGCTTTCTTT. Translating it yields CASGFGGDTEAFF.

The chain couples TRBV5-4 to TRBJ1-2; maybe TRBD1 (6 bases). The V end lost 1 base, the J end lost 4 bases, and 11 bases lay between the germline ends. Germline V gene data show CDR1 as SGHNT and CDR2 as YYREEE (reference sequence). This CDR3 has 14 amino acids. The CDR3 region has the DNA TGTGCCAGCAGCTTGCCAGGGGTTGGCTATGGCTACACCTTC. Its protein product is CASSLPGVGYGYTF.

Worth noting for this clone: Its ends do not fully match the called genes, so a read error is possible. The chain is built from TRBV6-6 and TRBJ1-2, with 9 bases fitting TRBD1. This CDR3 is 12 amino acids long. The V gene's germline CDR1 is MNHNY and CDR2 SVGAGI (reference sequence). DNA of the CDR3: TGTGCCAGCAGTCCGGGACAGGGTTCACCCAGCTTC. Translated, it gives CASSPGQGSPSF.

This clone has only a few counts. The genes are TRBV7-3 and TRBJ2-3; 8 nucleotides match TRBD1. The CDR3 loop spans 14 amino acids. V gave up 5 bases and J gave up 2 bases; unmatched junction bases: 3. Germline assignment: CDR1 SGHTA and CDR2 FQGTGA. For the CDR3, the DNA is TGTGCCAGCAGCCCGGACAGGGTCACAGATACGCAGTATTTT. This encodes CASSPDRVTDTQYF.